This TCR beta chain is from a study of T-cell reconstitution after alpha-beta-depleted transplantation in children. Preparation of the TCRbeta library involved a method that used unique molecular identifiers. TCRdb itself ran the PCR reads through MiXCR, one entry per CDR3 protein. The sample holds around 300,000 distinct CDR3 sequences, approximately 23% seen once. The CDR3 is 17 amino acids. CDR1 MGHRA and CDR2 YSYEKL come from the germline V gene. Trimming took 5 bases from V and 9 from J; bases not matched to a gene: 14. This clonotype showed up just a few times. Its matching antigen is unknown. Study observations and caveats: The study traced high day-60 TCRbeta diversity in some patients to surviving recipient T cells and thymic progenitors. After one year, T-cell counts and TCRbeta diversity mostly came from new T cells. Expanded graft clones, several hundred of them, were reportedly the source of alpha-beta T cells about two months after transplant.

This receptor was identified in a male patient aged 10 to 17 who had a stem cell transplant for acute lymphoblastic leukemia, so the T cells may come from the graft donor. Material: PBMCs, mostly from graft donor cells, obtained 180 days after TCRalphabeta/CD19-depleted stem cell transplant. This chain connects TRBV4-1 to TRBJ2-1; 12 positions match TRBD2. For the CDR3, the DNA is TGCGCCAGCAGCGGTCTAGCGGGAGGGCTGACGTGGGGTGAGCAGTTCTTC. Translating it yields CASSGLAGGLTWGEQFF.